This entry describes one TCR beta chain. Its specificity is not known. UMI-labeled 5' RACE TRB cDNA libraries were prepared from the cells. TCRdb re-called the 5' RACE reads and gives one entry per CDR3 protein, without DNA. The sample's table shows 95,000 to 100,000 distinct CDR3 sequences. The sample belongs to a study of CXCR3-negative and CXCR3-positive naive CD8 T cells. Germline CDR1 reads SGHRS; CDR2 reads YFSETQ. CDR3 length equals 16 residues. Naive CD8+ T cells were CD45RO-CCR7+CD27+CD95-. General study points: High diversity, comparable across both naive subsets, contrasted with much lower diversity in memory CD8+ cells. CXCR3-positive naive cells had TRB CDR3s that were more hydrophobic than CXCR3-negative naive cells had.

The specimen was naive CXCR3+ CD8+ T cells from blood. The subset here: CD45RO-CCR7+CD27+CD95- naive CD8+ T cells expressing CXCR3 (TNR3+). The chain carries TRBV5-1 and TRBJ2-3; the TRBD2 assignment by TCRdb is unverifiable without DNA. The sequence was collected from a human donor in good health. Some clones in this sample may be carry-over from other donors' samples. The CDR3 reads CASSLAGGDFTDTQYF.